The 8 T cell receptor beta chains below all came from one sample that was sequenced in a study of metastatic and nonmetastatic thyroid tumors. Each patient came to thyroid surgery without any prior treatment (of any kind). With MiXCR, TCRdb called clones anew from the PCR reads. The sample consists of tens of thousands of clones, less than 30% of them appearing once. The sample consisted of blood. The receptor set was obtained from a female donor with papillary thyroid cancer or a benign thyroid nodule (not recorded which). Some clones in this sample may be carry-over from other donors' samples.

This clone was detected only a few times. This chain connects TRBV12-3 or TRBV12-4 to TRBJ1-2; no firm D call. The V end was cut by 5 bases, the J end by 2 bases, with 12 bases between. The CDR3 has 14 amino acids. For the CDR3, the DNA is TGTGCCAGCAGTGCCCTACTCCTGAACTATGGCTACACCTTC. This encodes CASSALLLNYGYTF.

This clone was seen ten or more times. The CDR3 reads CASSLRTGWATNEKLFF. CDR3 DNA sequence: TGTGCCAGTAGTCTCAGGACAGGATGGGCAACTAATGAAAAACTGTTTTTT. V is TRBV19 and J is TRBJ1-4, with 7 bases fitting TRBD1. Per germline, CDR1 LNHDA and CDR2 SQIVND (reference sequence). With 5 bases clipped from V and 0 bases from J, the junction kept 9 bases outside the gene matches. This CDR3 spans 17 amino acids.

In this sample, this clone turned up a few times. The identical CDR3 is also encoded by other nucleotide sequences in the sample. This sequence joins TRBV2 and TRBJ2-7, with 10 nucleotides matching TRBD2. Germline V gene data show CDR1 as SNHLY and CDR2 as FYNNEI. Trimming cost V 6 bases and J 5 bases; bases outside gene matches: 7. The CDR3 loop spans 14 amino acids. CDR3 in amino acids: CASRTGTSDHEQYF. The CDR3 bases are TGTGCCAGCAGGACCGGGACTAGCGATCACGAGCAGTACTTC. Full variable domain (rest looked up from reference TRBV2 and TRBJ2-7): EPEVTQTPSHQVTQMGQEVILRCVPISNHLYFYWYRQILGQKVEFLVSFYNNEISEKSEIFDDQFSVERPDGSNFTLKIRSTKLEDSAMYFCASRTGTSDHEQYFGPGTRLTVT.

This clone has more than one count but fewer than ten. The chain is built from TRBV12-3 or TRBV12-4 and TRBJ1-3; D is ambiguous. The V and J ends lost 3 bases and 8 bases respectively, with 8 bases between them. The CDR3 length is 12 residues. The chain's CDR3 is CASSLNLDTIYF. CDR3 DNA sequence: TGTGCCAGCAGTTTGAATTTAGACACCATATATTTT.

By share, this clone counts as medium-sized. V gene TRBV28 combines with J gene TRBJ2-5; tentative D call: TRBD2 (6 bases). The CDR3 contains 15 residues. Germline V gives CDR1 MDHEN, CDR2 SYDVKM. Deletions cut 5 bases from V and 2 bases from J, with 15 bases between. CDR3 residues: CASSTVGGKQETQYF. In nucleotides, the CDR3 is TGTGCCAGCAGTACAGTTGGCGGGAAACAAGAGACCCAGTACTTC. Full variable domain (remainder filled in from reference TRBV28 and TRBJ2-5): DVKVTQSSRYLVKRTGEKVFLECVQDMDHENMFWYRQDPGLGLRLIYFSYDVKMKEKGDIPEGYSVSREKKERFSLILESASTNQTSMYLCASSTVGGKQETQYFGPGTRLLVL.

V and J are TRBV24-1 and TRBJ2-1; 14 nucleotides agree with TRBD2. The germline V gene encodes CDR1 KGHDR and CDR2 SFDVKD. The V gene end was trimmed by 7 bases and the J gene end by 10 bases; junction bases not matched to a gene: 8. The CDR3 runs to 15 residues. In nucleotides, the CDR3 is TGTGCCACCAGATTAGGGACTAGCGGGAGCGACGAGCAGTTCTTC. It codes for CATRLGTSGSDEQFF.

The chain links TRBV7-2 to TRBJ2-7; D is uncertain. The CDR3 covers 15 residues. Germline values: CDR1 SGHTA, CDR2 FQGNSA. Trimming cost V 2 bases and J 1 base, with 12 bases left between them. The CDR3 sequence is CASSLTTSSSYEQYF. In nucleotides, the CDR3 is TGTGCCAGCAGCTTAACGACATCCAGTTCCTACGAGCAGTACTTC.

The rearrangement joins TRBV30 to TRBJ2-7, with D possibly matching TRBD1 (5 bases). Germline CDR1 reads GTSNPN; CDR2 reads SVGIG (reference sequence). V was trimmed by 0 bases and J by 2 bases, leaving 5 bases between them. The CDR3 loop spans 12 amino acids. The CDR3 sequence is CAWSVGPYEQYF. CDR3 bases: TGTGCCTGGAGTGTGGGGCCCTACGAGCAGTACTTC.